The rows below give T cell receptor beta chains drawn from one sample of a study of CD8 T cells in ankylosing spondylitis. MiXCR was run by TCRdb on the 5' RACE reads, yielding one entry per CDR3 protein. Of about 750,000 distinct CDR3 sequences in the sample, roughly 19% were seen once. Material: blood, either unsorted or a sorted T cell fraction (not recorded which). The source is a male donor with ankylosing spondylitis. Both conserved end residues are part of each CDR3. A D gene is named only where the DNA matches it firmly. Size is omitted from some rows. Given values are once, few, many or a class for expanded clones.

D | J | length | size | V | CDR3 | DNA
. | TRBJ2-7 | 12 | many | TRBV6-6 | CASSYRGYEQYF | TGTGCCAGCAGTTACAGGGGCTACGAGCAGTACTTC
. | TRBJ2-5 | 14 | . | TRBV29-1 | CSVEWDPTKETQYF | TGCAGCGTTGAGTGGGACCCAACCAAAGAGACCCAGTACTTC
TRBD1 | TRBJ1-2 | 14 | . | TRBV6-1 | CASSPTGGYYGYTF | TGTGCCAGCAGTCCTACAGGGGGCTACTATGGCTACACCTTC
. | TRBJ1-2 | 12 | . | TRBV20-1 | CSARMMGGALSF | TGCAGTGCTAGGATGATGGGGGGCGCTCTGAGCTTC
TRBD1 | TRBJ2-1 | 12 | . | TRBV20-1 | CSATQGVNEQFF | TGCAGTGCGACACAGGGGGTCAATGAGCAGTTCTTC
. | TRBJ2-7 | 15 | few | TRBV12-3/TRBV12-4 | CASSLELGRIYEQYF | TGTGCCAGCAGTTTGGAGTTGGGCAGAATTTACGAGCAGTACTTC
. | TRBJ2-3 | 18 | few | TRBV6-1 | CASSEGAPGQINTDTQYF | TGTGCCAGCAGCGAAGGGGCTCCGGGACAAATAAACACAGATACGCAGTATTTT
TRBD2 | TRBJ2-2 | 13 | . | TRBV7-2 | CASSFSGMGELFF | TGTGCCAGCAGCTTCAGCGGGATGGGGGAGCTGTTTTTT
TRBD1 | TRBJ2-5 | 12 | few | TRBV10-3 | CAISDAGGIQYF | TGTGCCATCAGTGATGCAGGGGGTATCCAATACTTC
. | TRBJ1-2 | 13 | . | TRBV7-8 | CASTRDGVFGYTF | TGTGCCAGCACCCGGGACGGCGTTTTTGGCTACACCTTC
TRBD1 | TRBJ1-2 | 14 | many | TRBV27 | CASRRQGGGYGYTF | TGTGCCAGCAGGAGACAGGGAGGCGGCTATGGCTACACCTTC